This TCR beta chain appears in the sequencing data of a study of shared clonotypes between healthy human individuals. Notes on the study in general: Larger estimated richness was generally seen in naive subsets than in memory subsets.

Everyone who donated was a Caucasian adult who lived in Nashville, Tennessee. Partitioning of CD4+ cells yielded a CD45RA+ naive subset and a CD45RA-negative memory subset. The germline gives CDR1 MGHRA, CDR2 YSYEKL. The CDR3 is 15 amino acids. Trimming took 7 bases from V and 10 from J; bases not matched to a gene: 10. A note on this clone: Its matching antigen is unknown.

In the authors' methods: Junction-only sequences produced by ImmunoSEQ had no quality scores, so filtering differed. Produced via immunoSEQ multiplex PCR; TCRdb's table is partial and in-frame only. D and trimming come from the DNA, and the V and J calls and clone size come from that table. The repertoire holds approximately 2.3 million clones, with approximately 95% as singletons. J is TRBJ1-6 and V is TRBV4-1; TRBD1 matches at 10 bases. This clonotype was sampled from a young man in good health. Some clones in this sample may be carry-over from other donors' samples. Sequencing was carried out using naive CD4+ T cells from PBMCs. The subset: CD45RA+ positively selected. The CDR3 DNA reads TGCGCCAGCACCTTGACGGGACAGGGGTACTCACCCCTCCACTTT. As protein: CASTLTGQGYSPLHF.